This TCR beta chain was sequenced during a study of T cell repertoires in cytomegalovirus infection. Across the study: CMV infection and matching HLA type were both indicated by public TCR beta signatures.

TCRdb passed the reads through MiXCR, listing each CDR3 protein once. The sample lists about 300,000 distinct CDR3 sequences; about 23% were seen once. In germline, CDR1 is DFQATT, CDR2 SNEGSKA (reference sequence). Trimming stripped 4 bases from V and 1 base from J, with 11 bases between. The CDR3 covers 13 residues. This clonotype was picked up one time. Sequencing was done on a sample of PBMCs. This receptor was identified in a human donor in good health (CMV status not recorded). Some clones in this sample may be carry-over from other donors' samples. The chain recombines TRBV20-1 with TRBJ2-7, with D perhaps TRBD1 or TRBD2 (5 bases each). The CDR3 protein is CSATGRFSYEQYF. The CDR3, as DNA: TGCAGTGCTACGGGACGGTTTTCCTACGAGCAGTACTTC.